This TCR beta chain was sequenced in a study of blood T cell repertoires in COVID-19. Turning to the study itself: COVID-19 samples collected from the United States, Italy and Spain covered acute and convalescent phases. Sample material is recorded as cDNA or gDNA derived from T cells, B-cell-depleted T cells, or PBMCs.

In the study's own analysis: Estimation of nucleated cell counts relied on the amplification of reference gene primers. The repertoire was sequenced with immunoSEQ multiplex PCR; TCRdb's copy has only in-frame clones and lacks some. From that table come the V and J calls and clone size; the DNA was used to work out D and trimming. The table shows about 150,000 clones, with roughly three quarters occurring only once. This CDR3 is 14 amino acids long. V was trimmed by 5 bases and J by 7 bases, leaving 15 bases between them. Germline V CDR1 and CDR2: MNHEY, SMNVEV (reference sequence). The chain couples TRBV27 to TRBJ2-1; maybe TRBD2 (6 bases). Sequences were obtained from peripheral blood. This receptor was identified in a man in his 60s with acute or convalescent COVID-19. CDR3 region: CASSIAAAGNEQFF. In nucleotides, the CDR3 is TGTGCCAGCAGTATAGCGGCTGCGGGGAATGAGCAGTTCTTC.